The 4 T cell receptor beta chains reported below all come from one sample, sequenced in a study of identifying expanded T cells in peripheral blood (dated by TCRdb to the late 2010s). Library prep was done by the immunoSEQ multiplex PCR assay. This is the immuneACCESS table as TCRdb keeps it, with only in-frame sequences that have V and J called. A part of the clones is gone; compared with another copy, unresolved V genes explain less than half, and the rest is unexplained. The table for this sample lists about 130,000 clones; around nine tenths of them were counted only once. More than 7% of the sample rests with the top ten. Sequenced sample: blood. These receptor sequences come from a person aged 18 to 70 in good health.

The chain has TRBV29-1 and TRBJ2-2, with 11 bases matching TRBD1. CDR1 is SQVTM, CDR2 ANQGSEA, per germline. The CDR3 spans 13 residues. Trimming removed 5 bases from V and 6 bases from J; junction bases left unmatched: 2. The CDR3 DNA reads as TGCAGCGTTAAGGGACAGGGGGCCGGGGAGCTGTTTTTT. Translated: CSVKGQGAGELFF.

The chain joins TRBV6-6 to TRBJ2-4; D is undetermined. V gave up 0 bases and J gave up 5 bases, with 11 bases separating them. Per germline, CDR1 MNHNY and CDR2 SVGAGI (reference sequence). CDR3 length equals 15 residues. The DNA for the CDR3 is TGTGCCAGCAGTTACTCGAACCTGAACCAAAACATTCAGTACTTC. This encodes CASSYSNLNQNIQYF.

J is TRBJ1-1 and V is TRBV2; 7 nucleotides agree with TRBD1. This CDR3 region has 14 residues. Germline V gene sequence: CDR1 SNHLY, CDR2 FYNNEI. Trimming cost V 7 bases and J 0 bases; bases outside gene matches: 5. The chain's CDR3 is CASKPGQMNTEAFF. The CDR3 nucleotides read TGTGCCAGCAAACCGGGACAGATGAACACTGAAGCTTTCTTT.

This rearrangement joins TRBV7-8 to TRBJ1-2; 9 bases are a match to TRBD1. CDR3 size: 14 residues. Looked up from germline, CDR1 is SGHVS and CDR2 is FQNEAQ. Trimming removed 3 bases from V and 8 bases from J; junction bases left unmatched: 7. Written as DNA, the CDR3 is TGTGCCAGCAGCTTGGACAGGGGCGGGAGAGGCTACACCTTC. It yields the protein CASSLDRGGRGYTF.